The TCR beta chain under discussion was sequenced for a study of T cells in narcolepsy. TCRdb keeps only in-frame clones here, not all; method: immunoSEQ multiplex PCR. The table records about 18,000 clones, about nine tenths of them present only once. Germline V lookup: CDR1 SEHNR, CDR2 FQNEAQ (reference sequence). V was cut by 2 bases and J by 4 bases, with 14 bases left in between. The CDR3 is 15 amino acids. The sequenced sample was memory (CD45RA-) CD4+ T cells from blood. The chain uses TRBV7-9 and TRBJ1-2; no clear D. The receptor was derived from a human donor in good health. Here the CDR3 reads CASSLRAGSGYGYTF. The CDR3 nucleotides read TGTGCCAGCAGCTTACGAGCAGGCTCGGGCTATGGCTACACCTTC.